This is a list of T cell receptor beta chains from one sample in a study of regulatory T cells in long-lasting Graves disease. MiXCR was run by TCRdb on the multiplex PCR reads, yielding one entry per CDR3 protein. The sample carries over 350,000 distinct CDR3 sequences, about 15% recorded once. This same sample was also part of a study on T cells in Graves' hyperthyroidism and ophthalmopathy.

The source was peripheral blood mononuclear cells (PBMCs), collected at new diagnosis, from a patient treated with antithyroid drugs. The receptors derive from a woman aged 40 to 55 with Graves disease. Each CDR3 is given without its conserved first and last residue. Fields, in order: D gene, V gene, J gene, clone size, CDR3 protein. A D gene is named only where the DNA matches it firmly. Size is stated for part of the rows, as once, few or many counts, or as a class when the clone is expanded.

.	TRBV9	TRBJ1-2	many	ASSPKGDANYGYT
TRBD2	TRBV7-2	TRBJ2-5	many	ASSLAATSGLQETQY
.	TRBV20-1	TRBJ1-2	.	SAPAPRTDGYT
.	TRBV10-3	TRBJ1-4	once	AISENEGRVFEKLF
.	TRBV25-1	TRBJ1-1	many	ASSVDDSANTEAF
.	TRBV11-2	TRBJ2-5	.	ASSPMRGDQETQY
.	TRBV28	TRBJ1-2	.	ASSARTRGYT
.	TRBV7-3	TRBJ2-5	many	ASSLGTTLGETQY
.	TRBV20-1	TRBJ1-1	many	SARDLGGGFDTEAF
TRBD1	TRBV4-3	TRBJ1-5	.	ASSQNRQGAMNQPQH
.	TRBV15	TRBJ2-2	few	ATSRDLAGTLTGELF
TRBD2	TRBV14	TRBJ2-1	many	ASSQALAGGVEQF